This paragraph reports one T cell receptor beta chain. What it recognizes is unknown. Use of 60 Vbeta and 13 Jbeta primers characterized the PCR. Method: immunoSEQ multiplex PCR; TCRdb's copy keeps in-frame clones and lacks some. The profile shows 150,000 to 200,000 clones, around 79% of them singletons. The sample belongs to a study of cytomegalovirus exposure and HLA in healthy donors. Study as a whole: An early data release held tens of millions of unique TCRs from HLA-typed donors. Study-level results: Most likely, a cluster of highly shared sequence variants arose as a sequencing artifact.

V shed 7 bases, J shed 4 bases, and the junction held 5 bases outside the gene matches. Germline V gene lookup returns CDR1 MNHEY and CDR2 SVGAGI. The CDR3 is 14 residues long. Sequencing was carried out using PBMCs. The chain carries TRBV6-5 and TRBJ2-5, with 11 bases fitting TRBD2. The origin of this receptor is a woman in her fifties or sixties in good health and CMV-seronegative. The DNA for the CDR3 is TGTGCCAGCAACGTAGCGGGAGGGCCAGAGACCCAGTACTTC. As protein: CASNVAGGPETQYF.